This is a list of T cell receptor beta chains from one sample in a study of blood T cell repertoires in COVID-19. Assay: immunoSEQ multiplex PCR; the TCRdb copy retains only in-frame clones and omits some. This sample carries about 150,000 clones, around 85% of them seen once, and the ten largest clones take roughly 8.8%. Specimen: peripheral blood. These receptors all stem from a woman of 80 years or more with COVID-19, enrolled during active disease. Each CDR3 is given with its conserved first and last residue. The D gene is left open where the match is weak. Clone sizes are given selectively: once, few, many, or a class where the clone is expanded.

V gene: TRBV6-5
D gene: -
clone size: -
J gene: TRBJ1-3
CDR3 DNA: TGTGCCAGCAGTTACTCGCGGGGAGCCGGAGGAAACACCATATATTTT
CDR3 protein: CASSYSRGAGGNTIYF

V gene: TRBV5-4
D gene: TRBD1
clone size: -
J gene: TRBJ2-7
CDR3 DNA: TGTGCCAGCAGCCCCTGGACAGGGAAAGGGGGCGAGCAGTACTTC
CDR3 protein: CASSPWTGKGGEQYF

V gene: TRBV6-1
D gene: -
clone size: -
J gene: TRBJ2-6
CDR3 DNA: TGTGCCAGCAGTGAATTTCAGGTACCCGGCGGGGCCAACGTCCTGACTTTC
CDR3 protein: CASSEFQVPGGANVLTF

V gene: TRBV19
D gene: -
clone size: -
J gene: TRBJ1-2
CDR3 DNA: TGTGCCAGTACCACGGGAGTTTTTGGCTACACCTTC
CDR3 protein: CASTTGVFGYTF

V gene: TRBV5-1
D gene: -
clone size: -
J gene: TRBJ1-1
CDR3 DNA: TGCGCCAGCAGCTTTTTGTTCGTTGGTCGGGGAACTGAAGCTTTCTTT
CDR3 protein: CASSFLFVGRGTEAFF

V gene: TRBV6-1
D gene: TRBD1
clone size: once
J gene: TRBJ1-5
CDR3 DNA: TGTGCCAGCAGTGTGGTGGGACAGGGAGTCGGTCAGCCCCAGCATTTT
CDR3 protein: CASSVVGQGVGQPQHF

V gene: TRBV5-1
D gene: TRBD2
clone size: -
J gene: TRBJ2-1
CDR3 DNA: TGCGCCAGCAGCCCCGGGACTAGCGGGAGAGGCGCCTACAATGAGCAGTTCTTC
CDR3 protein: CASSPGTSGRGAYNEQFF

V gene: TRBV3-1/TRBV3-2
D gene: TRBD2
clone size: -
J gene: TRBJ2-1
CDR3 DNA: TGTGCCAGCAGCCCATTTGGACTAGCGGAGGGAAATGAGCAGTTCTTC
CDR3 protein: CASSPFGLAEGNEQFF

V gene: TRBV3-1/TRBV3-2
D gene: -
clone size: few
J gene: TRBJ1-2
CDR3 DNA: TGTGCCAGCCAGGGCGGCGACTATGGCTACACCTTC
CDR3 protein: CASQGGDYGYTF

V gene: TRBV5-1
D gene: -
clone size: -
J gene: TRBJ1-1
CDR3 DNA: TGCGCCAGCAGCCCCACAGCGAACACTGAAGCTTTCTTT
CDR3 protein: CASSPTANTEAFF

V gene: TRBV6-5
D gene: TRBD1
clone size: -
J gene: TRBJ1-6
CDR3 DNA: TGTGCCAGCAGAAAACAGGGGTCCTATAATTCACCCCTCCACTTT
CDR3 protein: CASRKQGSYNSPLHF

V gene: TRBV23-1
D gene: TRBD1
clone size: -
J gene: TRBJ2-6
CDR3 DNA: TGCGCCACCTACAGGGGAGCCCTCTCTGGGGCCAACGTCCTGACTTTC
CDR3 protein: CATYRGALSGANVLTF

V gene: TRBV12-3/TRBV12-4
D gene: -
clone size: -
J gene: TRBJ1-1
CDR3 DNA: TGTGCCAGCAAAAGGGCGGGGGACACTGAAGCTTTCTTT
CDR3 protein: CASKRAGDTEAFF

V gene: TRBV28
D gene: -
clone size: -
J gene: TRBJ1-2
CDR3 DNA: TGTGCCAGCAGCTACCCAGGTGCAGGGTTCGGCTACACCTTC
CDR3 protein: CASSYPGAGFGYTF

V gene: TRBV7-2
D gene: TRBD1
clone size: -
J gene: TRBJ1-1
CDR3 DNA: TGTGCCAGCAGCTTACTTGGGACAGGGAACACTGAAGCTTTCTTT
CDR3 protein: CASSLLGTGNTEAFF

V gene: TRBV7-8
D gene: TRBD1
clone size: -
J gene: TRBJ2-5
CDR3 DNA: TGTGCCAGCAGACGGGGAAGGGGGCCGGAGAAAGAGACCCAGTACTTC
CDR3 protein: CASRRGRGPEKETQYF

V gene: TRBV6-5
D gene: -
clone size: -
J gene: TRBJ1-3
CDR3 DNA: TGTGCCAGCAGGTCAAGCGGGGGAAACACCATATATTTT
CDR3 protein: CASRSSGGNTIYF

V gene: TRBV23-1
D gene: TRBD1
clone size: few
J gene: TRBJ1-3
CDR3 DNA: TGCGCCAGCAACCCGGGACAGGGCCACACCTCTGGAAACACCATATATTTT
CDR3 protein: CASNPGQGHTSGNTIYF

V gene: TRBV2
D gene: -
clone size: many
J gene: TRBJ1-6
CDR3 DNA: TGTGCCAGCAGTGCCAGTGGGAGGGGGACTTCACCCCTCCACTTT
CDR3 protein: CASSASGRGTSPLHF

V gene: TRBV29-1
D gene: -
clone size: -
J gene: TRBJ1-1
CDR3 DNA: TGCAGCGTCAATCACCAGGGCACTGAAGCTTTCTTT
CDR3 protein: CSVNHQGTEAFF

V gene: TRBV5-1
D gene: -
clone size: few
J gene: TRBJ2-1
CDR3 DNA: TGCGCCAGCAGCTTGAAACTAGCCCTCTCGAGCTCCTACAATGAGCAGTTCTTC
CDR3 protein: CASSLKLALSSSYNEQFF

V gene: TRBV12-5
D gene: TRBD2
clone size: once
J gene: TRBJ2-1
CDR3 DNA: TGTGCTAGTGGTTTTGGACTAGCGGGGGACCAGCAGTTCTTC
CDR3 protein: CASGFGLAGDQQFF

V gene: TRBV3-1/TRBV3-2
D gene: -
clone size: few
J gene: TRBJ1-2
CDR3 DNA: TGTGCCAGCAGAGAGCGCGGACTGGATGGCTACACCTTC
CDR3 protein: CASRERGLDGYTF

V gene: TRBV3-1/TRBV3-2
D gene: -
clone size: -
J gene: TRBJ1-6
CDR3 DNA: TGTGCCAGCAGCCAAGGACAGTCGACTTCACCCCTCCACTTT
CDR3 protein: CASSQGQSTSPLHF

V gene: TRBV28
D gene: -
clone size: -
J gene: TRBJ1-3
CDR3 DNA: TGTGCCAGCAGGTCGATGAGGAACACCATATATTTT
CDR3 protein: CASRSMRNTIYF

V gene: TRBV7-8
D gene: -
clone size: -
J gene: TRBJ1-2
CDR3 DNA: TGTGCCAGCAGCCCTTCAGGGTACGACTATGGCTACACCTTC
CDR3 protein: CASSPSGYDYGYTF